This T cell receptor (beta chain) was captured in a study of blood T cell repertoires in COVID-19. Study information: Spain, Italy and the United States supplied samples that represented acute and convalescent COVID-19. T cells, B-cell-depleted T cells, or PBMCs supplied cDNA or gDNA.

In the study's own analysis: The authors estimated nucleated cell counts from reference gene primer amplification. Generated by immunoSEQ multiplex PCR, the TCRdb table keeps only in-frame clones and is missing some. The V and J calls and clone size are taken from that table; D and trimming were inferred from the DNA. The data contain around 100,000 clones, approximately 84% of them singletons. The CDR3 has 15 residues. Germline V gene lookup returns CDR1 MGHRA and CDR2 YSYEKL. After removal of 3 bases from V and 3 bases from J, the junction contained 0 bases not matched to a gene. The gene calls are TRBV4-1 and TRBJ2-3, with 13 bases identical to TRBD2. The clonotype originates from a man aged 30 to 45 in a cohort sampled during active COVID-19. Material for sequencing was peripheral blood. The CDR3, as DNA: TGCGCCAGCAGCCAGGGACTAGCGGGGACAGATACGCAGTATTTT. Translating it yields CASSQGLAGTDTQYF.